This T cell receptor (beta chain) was identified during a study of molecular identifiers for immune sequencing clone quantification. Germline V gene data show CDR1 as SGHAT and CDR2 as FQNNGV. The CDR3 is made up of 17 amino acids. V gave up 4 bases and J gave up 5 bases; unmatched junction bases: 8. This clonotype was counted at least ten times. TCRdb reprocessed the PCR reads with MiXCR, giving one entry per CDR3 protein. The data show 9,500 to 15,000 distinct CDR3 sequences, with around 19% seen just once and 1.3% to 1.5% held by the top ten. The chain combines TRBV11-2 with TRBJ2-7; TRBD2 matches 16 bases. The sample consisted of naive CD8+ T cells from blood, with Jurkat cell RNA spiked in. Subset denoted: FACS-sorted CD8+CD4-CCR7+CD45RA+ naive T cells. The sequence came from a human donor in good health. Some libraries in this study had Jurkat cell RNA spiked in. The CDR3 protein is CASSSPGLAGGPHEQYF. DNA for the CDR3: TGTGCCAGCAGCTCTCCGGGACTAGCGGGAGGGCCCCACGAGCAGTACTTC. Combining the CDR3 with reference TRBV11-2 and TRBJ2-7 gives the whole variable domain EAGVAQSPRYKIIEKRQSVAFWCNPISGHATLYWYQQILGQGPKLLIQFQNNGVVDDSQLPKDRFSAERLKGVDSTLKIQPAKLEDSAVYLCASSSPGLAGGPHEQYFGPGTRLTVT.